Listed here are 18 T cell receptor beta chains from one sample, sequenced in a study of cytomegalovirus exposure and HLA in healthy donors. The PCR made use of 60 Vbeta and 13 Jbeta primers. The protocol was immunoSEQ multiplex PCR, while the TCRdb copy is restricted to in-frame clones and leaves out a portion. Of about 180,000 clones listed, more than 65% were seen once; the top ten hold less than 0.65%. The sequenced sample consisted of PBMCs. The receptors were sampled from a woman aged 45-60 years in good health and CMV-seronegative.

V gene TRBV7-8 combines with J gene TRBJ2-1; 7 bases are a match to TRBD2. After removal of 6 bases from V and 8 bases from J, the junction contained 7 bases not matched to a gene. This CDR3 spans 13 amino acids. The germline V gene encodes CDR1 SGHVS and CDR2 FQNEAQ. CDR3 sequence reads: CASRPRAGDEQFF. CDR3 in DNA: TGTGCCAGCAGACCCCGCGCGGGAGATGAGCAGTTCTTC.

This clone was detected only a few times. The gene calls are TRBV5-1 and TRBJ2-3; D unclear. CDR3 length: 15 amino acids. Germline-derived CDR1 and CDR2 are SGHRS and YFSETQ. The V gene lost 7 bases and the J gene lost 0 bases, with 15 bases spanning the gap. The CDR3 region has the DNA TGCGCCAGCCGAGGCACGGTAACTAGCACAGATACGCAGTATTTT. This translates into CASRGTVTSTDTQYF.

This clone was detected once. The CDR3 here is CASSVEGTLSYEQYF. The CDR3 DNA reads as TGTGCCAGCAGCGTAGAAGGGACACTCTCCTACGAGCAGTACTTC. The V and J genes are TRBV9 and TRBJ2-7; weak D call: TRBD1 (6 bases). This CDR3 has 15 residues. Germline CDR1 reads SGDLS; CDR2 reads YYNGEE. The V end lost 0 bases, the J end lost 0 bases, and 10 bases lay between the germline ends.

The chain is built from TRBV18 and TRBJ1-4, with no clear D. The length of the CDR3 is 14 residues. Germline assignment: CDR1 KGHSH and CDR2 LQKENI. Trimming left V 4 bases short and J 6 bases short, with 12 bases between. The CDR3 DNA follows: TGTGCCAGCTCACTTACGGCCGGGGATGAAAAACTGTTTTTT. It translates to CASSLTAGDEKLFF.

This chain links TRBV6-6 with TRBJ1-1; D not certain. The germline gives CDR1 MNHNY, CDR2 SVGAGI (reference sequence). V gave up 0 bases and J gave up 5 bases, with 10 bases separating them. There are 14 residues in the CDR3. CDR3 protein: CASSYSGGETEAFF. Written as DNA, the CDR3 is TGTGCCAGCAGTTACTCGGGCGGGGAGACTGAAGCTTTCTTT.

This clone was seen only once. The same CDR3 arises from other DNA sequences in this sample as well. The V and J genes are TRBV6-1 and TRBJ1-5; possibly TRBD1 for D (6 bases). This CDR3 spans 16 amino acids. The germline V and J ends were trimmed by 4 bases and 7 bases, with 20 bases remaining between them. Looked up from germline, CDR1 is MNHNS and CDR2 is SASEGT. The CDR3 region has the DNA TGTGCCAGCAGTGCGACAGGAGCCCTGGGGATACAGCCCCAGCATTTT. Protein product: CASSATGALGIQPQHF.

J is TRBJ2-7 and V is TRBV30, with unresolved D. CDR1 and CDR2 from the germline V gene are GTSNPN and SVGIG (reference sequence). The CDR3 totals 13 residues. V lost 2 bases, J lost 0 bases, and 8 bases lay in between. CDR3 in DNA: TGTGCCTGGAGTACGAGGAGCTCCTACGAGCAGTACTTC. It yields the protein CAWSTRSSYEQYF.

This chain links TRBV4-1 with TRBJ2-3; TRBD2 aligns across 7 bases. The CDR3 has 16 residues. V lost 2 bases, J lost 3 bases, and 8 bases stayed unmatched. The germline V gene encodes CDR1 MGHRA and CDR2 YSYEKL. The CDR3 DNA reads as TGCGCCAGCAGCCAAACCCCCGGGACTACGACAGATACGCAGTATTTT. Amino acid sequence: CASSQTPGTTTDTQYF.

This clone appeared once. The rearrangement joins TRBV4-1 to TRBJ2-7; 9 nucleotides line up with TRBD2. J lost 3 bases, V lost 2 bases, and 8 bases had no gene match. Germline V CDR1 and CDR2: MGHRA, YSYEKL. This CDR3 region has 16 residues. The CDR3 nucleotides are TGCGCCAGCAGCCAAAGCGTAGCGGGAGTGGGCTACGAGCAGTACTTC. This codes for CASSQSVAGVGYEQYF.

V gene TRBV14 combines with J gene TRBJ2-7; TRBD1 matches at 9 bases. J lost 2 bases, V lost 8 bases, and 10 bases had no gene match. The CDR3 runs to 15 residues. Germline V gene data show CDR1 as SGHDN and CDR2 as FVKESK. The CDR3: CASSPYGTGPYEQYF. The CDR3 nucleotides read TGTGCCAGCTCCCCATACGGGACAGGGCCCTACGAGCAGTACTTC.

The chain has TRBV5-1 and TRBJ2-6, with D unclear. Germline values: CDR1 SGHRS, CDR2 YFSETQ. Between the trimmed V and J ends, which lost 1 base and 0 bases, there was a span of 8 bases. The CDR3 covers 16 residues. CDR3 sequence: CASSLNSPSGANVLTF. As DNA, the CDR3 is TGCGCCAGCAGCTTGAACTCCCCCTCTGGGGCCAACGTCCTGACTTTC.

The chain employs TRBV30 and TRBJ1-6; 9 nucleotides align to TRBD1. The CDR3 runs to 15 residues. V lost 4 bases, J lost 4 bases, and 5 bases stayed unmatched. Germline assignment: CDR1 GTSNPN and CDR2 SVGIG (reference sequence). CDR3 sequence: CAWMRTGAYNSPLHF. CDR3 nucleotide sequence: TGTGCCTGGATGAGGACAGGGGCGTATAATTCACCCCTCCACTTT. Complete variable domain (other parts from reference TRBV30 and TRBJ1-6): SQTIHQWPATLVQPVGSPLSLECTVEGTSNPNLYWYRQAAGRGLQLLFYSVGIGQISSEVPQNLSASRPQDRQFILSSKKLLLSDSGFYLCAWMRTGAYNSPLHFGNGTRLTVT.

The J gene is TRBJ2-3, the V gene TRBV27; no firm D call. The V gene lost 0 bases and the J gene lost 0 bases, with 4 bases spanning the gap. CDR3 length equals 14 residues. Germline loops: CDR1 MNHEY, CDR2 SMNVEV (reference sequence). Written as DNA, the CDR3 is TGTGCCAGCAGTTTATCGAGTAGCACAGATACGCAGTATTTT. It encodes CASSLSSSTDTQYF.

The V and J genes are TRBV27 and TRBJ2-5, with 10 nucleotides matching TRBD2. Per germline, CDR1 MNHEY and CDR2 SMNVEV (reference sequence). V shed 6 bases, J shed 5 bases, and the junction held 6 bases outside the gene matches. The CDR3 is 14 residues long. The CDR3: CASRGPSGGETQYF. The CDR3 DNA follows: TGTGCCAGCAGAGGGCCTAGCGGGGGTGAGACCCAGTACTTC.

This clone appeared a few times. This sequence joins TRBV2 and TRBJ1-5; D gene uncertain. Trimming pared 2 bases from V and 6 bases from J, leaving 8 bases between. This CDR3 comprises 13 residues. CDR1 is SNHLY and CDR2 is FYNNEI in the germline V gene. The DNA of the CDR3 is TGTGCCAGCAGTGAACGGGAGGCTCAGCCCCAGCATTTT. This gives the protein CASSEREAQPQHF.

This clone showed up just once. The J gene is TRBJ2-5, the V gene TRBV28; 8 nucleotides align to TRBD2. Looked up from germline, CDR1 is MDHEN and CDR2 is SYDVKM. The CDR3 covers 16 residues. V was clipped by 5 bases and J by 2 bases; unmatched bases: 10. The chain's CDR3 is CASSGSGDGIQETQYF. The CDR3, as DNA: TGTGCCAGCAGTGGTAGCGGGGATGGGATACAAGAGACCCAGTACTTC. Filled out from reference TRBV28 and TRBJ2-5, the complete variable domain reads DVKVTQSSRYLVKRTGEKVFLECVQDMDHENMFWYRQDPGLGLRLIYFSYDVKMKEKGDIPEGYSVSREKKERFSLILESASTNQTSMYLCASSGSGDGIQETQYFGPGTRLLVL.

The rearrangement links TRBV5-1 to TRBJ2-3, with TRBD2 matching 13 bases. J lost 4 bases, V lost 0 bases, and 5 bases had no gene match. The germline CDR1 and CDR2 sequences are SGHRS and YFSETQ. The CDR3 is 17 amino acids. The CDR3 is CASSLGTSGSQADTQYF. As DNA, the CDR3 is TGCGCCAGCAGCTTGGGGACTAGCGGGAGTCAGGCAGATACGCAGTATTTT.

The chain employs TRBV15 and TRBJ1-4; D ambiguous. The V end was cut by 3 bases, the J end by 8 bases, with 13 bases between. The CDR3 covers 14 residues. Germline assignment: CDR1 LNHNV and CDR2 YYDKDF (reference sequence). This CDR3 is CATSRDGLDEKLFF. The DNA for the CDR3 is TGTGCCACCAGCAGGGACGGACTAGACGAAAAACTGTTTTTT.